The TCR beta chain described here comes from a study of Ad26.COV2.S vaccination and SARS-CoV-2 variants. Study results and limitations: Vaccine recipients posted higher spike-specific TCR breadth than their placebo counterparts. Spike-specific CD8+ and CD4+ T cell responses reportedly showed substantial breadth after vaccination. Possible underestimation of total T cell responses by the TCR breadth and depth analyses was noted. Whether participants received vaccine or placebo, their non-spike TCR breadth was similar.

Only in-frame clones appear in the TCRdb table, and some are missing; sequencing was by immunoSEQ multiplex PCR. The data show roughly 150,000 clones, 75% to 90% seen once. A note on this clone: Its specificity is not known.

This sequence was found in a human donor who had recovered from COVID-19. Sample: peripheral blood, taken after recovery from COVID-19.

CDR3 in amino acids: CASTGGVGEKLFF. CDR3 bases: TGTGCCAGCACCGGGGGGGTTGGGGAAAAACTGTTTTTT. The rearrangement uses TRBV28 and TRBJ1-4, with D perhaps TRBD1 (5 bases). Trimming removed 7 bases at V and 8 bases at J, with 14 bases between. Germline values: CDR1 MDHEN, CDR2 SYDVKM. The CDR3 covers 13 residues.